The sequence of this T cell receptor beta chain was determined in a study of blood T cell repertoires in COVID-19. As for the study in general: Acute and convalescent COVID-19 samples came from the United States, Italy and Spain. In each case, the material was cDNA or gDNA derived from T cells, B-cell-depleted T cells, or PBMCs.

The junction had 6 bases not matched to a gene; V was cut back by 4 bases and J by 5 bases. The CDR3 is 14 amino acids. CDR1 and CDR2 (germline): MNHEY, SVGEGT. In the authors' workflow: By means of reference gene primer amplification, nucleated cell counts were estimated. Only in-frame clones appear in the TCRdb table, and some are missing; sequencing was by immunoSEQ multiplex PCR. V and J calls and clone size are copied from that table; D and trimming were computed from the DNA. The sample records about 98,000 clones, about 80% being singletons. Sequences were obtained from peripheral blood. The receptor's source is a man between 65 and 85 years old with active or convalescent COVID-19. The rearrangement links TRBV6-2 or TRBV6-3 to TRBJ1-2; TRBD1 agrees at 8 bases. The CDR3 is CASSSGQGGYGYTF. In nucleotides, the CDR3 is TGTGCCAGCAGTTCCGGACAGGGCGGGTATGGCTACACCTTC.